These 3 T cell receptor beta chains were sequenced from one sample in a study of T-cell reconstitution after alpha-beta-depleted transplantation in children. The library targeted TCRbeta and was prepared with unique molecular identifiers. TCRdb redid the calling of the PCR reads with MiXCR, one entry per CDR3 protein. The profile shows 200,000 to 250,000 distinct CDR3 sequences, about 9.6% of them singletons. This sample comprised PBMCs from the stem cell graft donor, obtained from the stem cell graft. The source of these receptors is a human donor who donated a stem cell graft to a child with SCID.

The DNA for the CDR3 is TGTGCCAGCAGCTTCAGCGTTTCCGGGGAGCTGTTTTTT. Protein: CASSFSVSGELFF. The chain recombines TRBV7-2 with TRBJ2-2; D remains ambiguous. Germline CDR1 SGHTA, CDR2 FQGNSA. V was trimmed by 3 bases and J by 6 bases, leaving 8 bases between them. There are 13 residues in the CDR3.

This clonotype was observed a handful of times. This chain joins TRBV29-1 and TRBJ2-2; D possibly matches TRBD1 or TRBD2 (6 bases each). Germline V gives CDR1 SQVTM, CDR2 ANQGSEA. This CDR3 contains 14 residues. V was cut by 2 bases and J by 4 bases, with 11 bases left in between. The CDR3 region has the DNA TGCAGCGTTGAAAGGGGGGCAGGCACCGGGGAGCTGTTTTTT. This codes for CSVERGAGTGELFF.

The chain carries TRBV6-1 and TRBJ2-1; D is unresolved. V was shortened by 5 bases and J by 10 bases, with 15 bases between the two germline ends. The germline V gene has CDR1 MNHNS and CDR2 SASEGT. This CDR3 is built from 13 residues. The DNA of the CDR3 is TGTGCCAGCAGTACCTTGCACATCAACGAGCAGTTCTTC. Translating it yields CASSTLHINEQFF.